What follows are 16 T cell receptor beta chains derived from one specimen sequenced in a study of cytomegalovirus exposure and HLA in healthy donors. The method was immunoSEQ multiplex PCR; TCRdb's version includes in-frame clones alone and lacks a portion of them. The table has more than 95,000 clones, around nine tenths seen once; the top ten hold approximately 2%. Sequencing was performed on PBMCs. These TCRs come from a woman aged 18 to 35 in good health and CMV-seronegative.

Here the CDR3 DNA reads TGTGCCAGCAGTAAACACGGGAATAATGAAAAACTGTTTTTT. Translated, it gives CASSKHGNNEKLFF. The chain has TRBV6-1 and TRBJ1-4; D is ambiguous. This CDR3 has 14 amino acids. The V gene lost 5 bases and the J gene lost 4 bases, with 11 bases spanning the gap. CDR1 is MNHNS, CDR2 SASEGT, per germline.

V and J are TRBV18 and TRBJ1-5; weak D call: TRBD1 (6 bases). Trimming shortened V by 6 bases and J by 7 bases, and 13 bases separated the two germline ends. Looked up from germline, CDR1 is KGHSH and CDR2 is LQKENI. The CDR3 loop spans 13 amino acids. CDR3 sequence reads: CASSLQGYQPQHF. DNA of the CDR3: TGTGCCAGCTCGCTACAGGGTTACCAGCCCCAGCATTTT.

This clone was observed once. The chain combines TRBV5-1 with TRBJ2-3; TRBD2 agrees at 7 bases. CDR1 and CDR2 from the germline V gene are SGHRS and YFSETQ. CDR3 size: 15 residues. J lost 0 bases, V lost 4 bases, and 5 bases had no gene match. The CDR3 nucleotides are TGCGCCAGCAGCAGGGGACTACAAAGCACAGATACGCAGTATTTT. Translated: CASSRGLQSTDTQYF.

The DNA for the CDR3 is TGTGCCAGCAGCCCCAGGACAGGGGACGAGCAGTACTTC. Protein: CASSPRTGDEQYF. The chain couples TRBV7-9 to TRBJ2-7; 9 bases line up with TRBD1. Trimming removed 5 bases from V and 5 bases from J; junction bases left unmatched: 4. Germline values: CDR1 SEHNR, CDR2 FQNEAQ (reference sequence). The length of the CDR3 is 13 residues.

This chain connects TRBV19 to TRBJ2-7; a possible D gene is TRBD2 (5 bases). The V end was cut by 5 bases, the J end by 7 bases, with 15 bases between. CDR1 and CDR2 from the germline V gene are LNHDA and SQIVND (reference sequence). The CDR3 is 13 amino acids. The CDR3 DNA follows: TGTGCCAGTAGTGGCCCCTCTTCGGGGGAGCAGTACTTC. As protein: CASSGPSSGEQYF.

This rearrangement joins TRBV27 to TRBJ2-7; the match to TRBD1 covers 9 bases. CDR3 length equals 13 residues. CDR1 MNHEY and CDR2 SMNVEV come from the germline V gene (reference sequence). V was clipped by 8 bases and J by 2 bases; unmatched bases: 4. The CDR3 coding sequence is TGTGCCAGCGTAGGGACAGGGACCTACGAGCAGTACTTC. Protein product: CASVGTGTYEQYF.

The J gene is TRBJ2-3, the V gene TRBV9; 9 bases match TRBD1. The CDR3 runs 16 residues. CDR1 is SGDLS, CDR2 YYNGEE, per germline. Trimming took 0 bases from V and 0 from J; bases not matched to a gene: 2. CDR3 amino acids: CASSVEGQGSTDTQYF. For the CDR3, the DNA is TGTGCCAGCAGCGTAGAGGGACAGGGAAGCACAGATACGCAGTATTTT.

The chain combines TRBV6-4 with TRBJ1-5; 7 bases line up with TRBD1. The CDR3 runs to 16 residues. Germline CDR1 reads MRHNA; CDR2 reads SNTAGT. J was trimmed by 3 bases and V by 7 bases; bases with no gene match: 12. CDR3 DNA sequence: TGTGCCAGCAAGGCTTGCCCCGGGACAGACAATCAGCCCCAGCATTTT. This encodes CASKACPGTDNQPQHF.

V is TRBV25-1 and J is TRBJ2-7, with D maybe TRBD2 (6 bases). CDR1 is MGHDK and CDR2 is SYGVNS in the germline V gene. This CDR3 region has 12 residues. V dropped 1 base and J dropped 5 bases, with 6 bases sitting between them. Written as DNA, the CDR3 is TGTGCCAGCAGTGAATGGGAGGACGAGCAGTACTTC. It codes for CASSEWEDEQYF.

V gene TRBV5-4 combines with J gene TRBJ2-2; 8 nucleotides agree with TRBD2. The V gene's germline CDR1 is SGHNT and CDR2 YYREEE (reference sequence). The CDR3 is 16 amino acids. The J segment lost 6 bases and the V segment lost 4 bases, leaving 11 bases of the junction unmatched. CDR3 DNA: TGTGCCAGCAGCGTCGTTGGACTAGCAGCATCCGGGGAGCTGTTTTTT. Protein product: CASSVVGLAASGELFF.

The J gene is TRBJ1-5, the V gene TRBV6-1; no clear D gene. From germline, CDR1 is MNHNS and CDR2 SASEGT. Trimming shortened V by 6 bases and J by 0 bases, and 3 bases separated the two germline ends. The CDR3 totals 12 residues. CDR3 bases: TGTGCCAGCAGGGCTAGCAATCAGCCCCAGCATTTT. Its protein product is CASRASNQPQHF.

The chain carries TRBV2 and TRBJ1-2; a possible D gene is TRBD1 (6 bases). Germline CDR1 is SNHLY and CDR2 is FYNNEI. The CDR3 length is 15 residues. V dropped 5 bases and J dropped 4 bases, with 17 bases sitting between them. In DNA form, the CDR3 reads TGTGCCAGCAGTCCCCGGGACACCGGGCCCTATGGCTACACCTTC. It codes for CASSPRDTGPYGYTF. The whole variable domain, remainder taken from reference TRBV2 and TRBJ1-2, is EPEVTQTPSHQVTQMGQEVILRCVPISNHLYFYWYRQILGQKVEFLVSFYNNEISEKSEIFDDQFSVERPDGSNFTLKIRSTKLEDSAMYFCASSPRDTGPYGYTFGSGTRLTVV.

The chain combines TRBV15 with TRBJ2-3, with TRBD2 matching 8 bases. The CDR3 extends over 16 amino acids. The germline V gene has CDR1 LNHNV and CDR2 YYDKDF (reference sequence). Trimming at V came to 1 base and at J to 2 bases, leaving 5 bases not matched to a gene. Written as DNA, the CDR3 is TGTGCCACCAGCAGAGTAAGCGGGGGCCCCACAGATACGCAGTATTTT. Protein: CATSRVSGGPTDTQYF.

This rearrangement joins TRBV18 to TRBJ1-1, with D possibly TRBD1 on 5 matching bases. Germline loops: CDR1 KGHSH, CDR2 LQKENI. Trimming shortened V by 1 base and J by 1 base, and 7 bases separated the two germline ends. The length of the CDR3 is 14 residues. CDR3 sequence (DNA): TGTGCCAGCTCACCACGGACAAGGAACACTGAAGCTTTCTTT. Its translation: CASSPRTRNTEAFF.

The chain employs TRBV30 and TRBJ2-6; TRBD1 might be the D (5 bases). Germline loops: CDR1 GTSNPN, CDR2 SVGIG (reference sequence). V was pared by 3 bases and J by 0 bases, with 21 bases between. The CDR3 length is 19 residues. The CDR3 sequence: CAWSAVRVYRSSGANVLTF. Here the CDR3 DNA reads TGTGCCTGGAGCGCTGTTAGGGTCTACAGGTCCTCTGGGGCCAACGTCCTGACTTTC.

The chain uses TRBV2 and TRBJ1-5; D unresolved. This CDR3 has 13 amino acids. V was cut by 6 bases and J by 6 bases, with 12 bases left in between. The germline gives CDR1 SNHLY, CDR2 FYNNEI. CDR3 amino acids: CASSPAAVQPQHF. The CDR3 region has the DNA TGTGCCAGCAGCCCCGCGGCGGTTCAGCCCCAGCATTTT. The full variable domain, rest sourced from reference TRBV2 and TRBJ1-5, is EPEVTQTPSHQVTQMGQEVILRCVPISNHLYFYWYRQILGQKVEFLVSFYNNEISEKSEIFDDQFSVERPDGSNFTLKIRSTKLEDSAMYFCASSPAAVQPQHFGDGTRLSIL.